These 5 T cell receptor beta chains share one sample of origin, sequenced in a study of T cells in localized non-small cell lung cancer. The data were produced by immunoSEQ multiplex PCR, yet TCRdb's version contains in-frame clones alone and is incomplete. The table has 35,000 to 45,000 clones, 86% seen once. Sequences were derived from peripheral blood, sampled before any cancer treatment. These receptors originate from a woman between 18 and 50 years old with stage III lung adenocarcinoma.

The chain recombines TRBV2 with TRBJ2-1, with D unclear. The V end was cut by 7 bases, the J end by 8 bases, with 12 bases between. This CDR3 comprises 12 residues. CDR1 SNHLY and CDR2 FYNNEI come from the germline V gene. DNA of the CDR3: TGTGCCAGCATAGGATACGAGGATGAGCAGTTCTTC. As protein: CASIGYEDEQFF.

The chain combines TRBV7-2 with TRBJ2-1, with 9 bases lining up with TRBD2. J gave up 4 bases and V 5 bases, and 6 bases lay outside the gene matches. CDR3 length equals 15 residues. Germline assignment: CDR1 SGHTA and CDR2 FQGNSA. This CDR3 reads CASSLGTSLYNEQFF. CDR3 nucleotide sequence: TGTGCCAGCAGCCTAGGGACTAGCCTATACAATGAGCAGTTCTTC.

The chain is built from TRBV30 and TRBJ2-5; D might be TRBD1 or TRBD2, each matching 5 bases. The V and J ends lost 5 bases and 0 bases respectively, with 16 bases between them. Germline V lookup: CDR1 GTSNPN, CDR2 SVGIG (reference sequence). The CDR3 is 15 amino acids. This CDR3 is CAWGAGLGNQETQYF. CDR3 in DNA: TGTGCCTGGGGGGCCGGACTGGGGAACCAAGAGACCCAGTACTTC.

V usage is TRBV5-1 and J usage is TRBJ1-2; TRBD1 might be the D (6 bases). Germline loops: CDR1 SGHRS, CDR2 YFSETQ. The length of the CDR3 is 13 residues. Deletions cut 4 bases from V and 3 bases from J, with 10 bases between. CDR3 residues: CASSLQGDYGYTF. The CDR3 DNA sequence: TGCGCCAGCAGCCTACAGGGTGACTATGGCTACACCTTC.

CDR3 DNA: TGCGCCAGCAGCGAAGCGGGGGGCAGCACAGATACGCAGTATTTT. Translated: CASSEAGGSTDTQYF. The chain recombines TRBV5-1 with TRBJ2-3; 9 positions agree with TRBD2. CDR1 and CDR2 from the germline V gene are SGHRS and YFSETQ. CDR3 length equals 15 residues. Losses at the gene ends were 4 bases for V and 0 bases for J; bases not matched to a gene: 3.